The 13 T cell receptor beta chains reported below all come from one sample, sequenced in a study of cytomegalovirus exposure and HLA in healthy donors. Profiling relied on immunoSEQ multiplex PCR, and the TCRdb table lists in-frame clones only, not all of them. The table lists fewer than 200,000 clones, 86% of them singletons. The specimen sequenced was PBMCs. Receptors were obtained from a man aged 18 to 29 in good health and CMV-seropositive.

The chain couples TRBV28 to TRBJ2-1; 13 bases match TRBD2. Germline lookup yields CDR1 MDHEN and CDR2 SYDVKM. The CDR3 contains 16 residues. V shed 4 bases and J 6 bases; nucleotides not matched to a gene: 6. CDR3 coding DNA: TGTGCCAGCAGTTCGGGGGGACTAGCGGGAATCAATGAGCAGTTCTTC. This codes for CASSSGGLAGINEQFF.

The chain's CDR3 is CATSRGGDSTEQYF. The DNA of the CDR3 is TGTGCCACCAGCAGAGGGGGGGACAGTACCGAGCAGTACTTC. J is TRBJ2-7 and V is TRBV15, with D possibly being TRBD1 (7 bases). The V and J ends lost 1 base and 6 bases respectively, with 13 bases between them. This CDR3 is built from 14 residues. Germline values: CDR1 LNHNV, CDR2 YYDKDF (reference sequence).

The chain joins TRBV4-3 to TRBJ1-4, with no clear D. There are 13 residues in the CDR3. CDR1 LGHNA and CDR2 YSLEER come from the germline V gene. V dropped 5 bases and J dropped 6 bases, with 10 bases sitting between them. The CDR3 here is CASSEQIYEKLFF. The CDR3 nucleotides read TGCGCCAGCAGCGAACAGATCTATGAAAAACTGTTTTTT.

The DNA of the CDR3 is TGTGCCAGCAGCCCAGCGGGAGGGCGGTACGAGCAGTACTTC. Protein sequence: CASSPAGGRYEQYF. The rearrangement links TRBV27 to TRBJ2-7; 10 nucleotides align to TRBD2. This CDR3 has 14 amino acids. Germline assignment: CDR1 MNHEY and CDR2 SMNVEV (reference sequence). V gave up 6 bases and J gave up 4 bases; unmatched junction bases: 6.

The rearrangement links TRBV7-9 to TRBJ1-4; D uncertain. Per the germline V gene, CDR1 is SEHNR and CDR2 is FQNEAQ (reference sequence). This CDR3 has 14 residues. V dropped 4 bases and J dropped 8 bases, with 14 bases sitting between them. The CDR3 region is CASSSFPGREKLFF. The CDR3 DNA sequence: TGTGCCAGCAGCTCCTTCCCCGGGAGGGAAAAACTGTTTTTT.

The V call is TRBV11-2, the J call TRBJ2-5, with TRBD1 as a possible D gene (6 bases). The V gene's germline CDR1 is SGHAT and CDR2 FQNNGV. This CDR3 comprises 14 residues. Between the trimmed V and J ends, which lost 2 bases and 9 bases, there was a span of 16 bases. The DNA of the CDR3 is TGTGCCAGCAGCTTAAAGGTTGGCAGGGGATCCCAGTACTTC. Translating gives CASSLKVGRGSQYF.

V is TRBV7-2 and J is TRBJ1-4; a weak D match, TRBD1 (5 bases). Trimming left V 0 bases short and J 7 bases short, with 12 bases between. The length of the CDR3 is 15 residues. CDR1 is SGHTA and CDR2 is FQGNSA in the germline V gene. The CDR3 bases are TGTGCCAGCAGCTTAGCGGGGGGGTATGGTGAAAAACTGTTTTTT. This codes for CASSLAGGYGEKLFF.

This chain connects TRBV15 to TRBJ2-7, with D tentatively TRBD2 (6 bases). The CDR3 extends over 15 amino acids. V lost 0 bases and J lost 7, with 16 bases in between. CDR1 and CDR2 from the germline V gene are LNHNV and YYDKDF (reference sequence). The CDR3 loop reads CATSRDMRTGREQYF. As DNA, the CDR3 is TGTGCCACCAGCAGAGATATGAGAACCGGGAGAGAGCAGTACTTC.

This chain joins TRBV9 and TRBJ2-3, with D unresolved. The CDR3 has 15 residues. The V and J ends lost 5 bases and 2 bases respectively, with 15 bases between them. Per germline, CDR1 SGDLS and CDR2 YYNGEE. The CDR3 DNA is TGTGCCAGCAGTTCATCAGGCGCCCCCACAGATACGCAGTATTTT. Protein: CASSSSGAPTDTQYF.

This clone was seen a single time. J is TRBJ2-3 and V is TRBV7-9; maybe TRBD2 (5 bases). With 4 bases removed from V and 3 bases from J, the gap between germline ends came to 14 bases. The CDR3 length is 15 residues. From germline, CDR1 is SEHNR and CDR2 FQNEAQ (reference sequence). DNA of the CDR3: TGTGCCAGCAGCTCCCATGGGAGTGGGACAGATACGCAGTATTTT. Its translation is CASSSHGSGTDTQYF.

The genes are TRBV29-1 and TRBJ2-2; 9 bases match TRBD1. There are 14 residues in the CDR3. Looked up from germline, CDR1 is SQVTM and CDR2 is ANQGSEA. V lost 6 bases to trimming and J lost 5 bases; unmatched junction nucleotides: 7. The CDR3 coding sequence is TGCAGCGTCCTGGACAGGGGAGAGACCGGGGAGCTGTTTTTT. Translation: CSVLDRGETGELFF.

The rearrangement uses TRBV28 and TRBJ2-3; 9 nucleotides agree with TRBD2. With V trimmed by 5 bases and J by 9 bases, 9 bases remained unmatched. Per germline, CDR1 MDHEN and CDR2 SYDVKM. This CDR3 spans 14 amino acids. DNA of the CDR3: TGTGCCAGCAGTCCGCCGGGACTAGCTGCGACGCAGTATTTT. This encodes CASSPPGLAATQYF.

The V gene is TRBV7-2, the J gene TRBJ1-5, with D possibly TRBD1 on 6 matching bases. Germline lookup yields CDR1 SGHTA and CDR2 FQGNSA. The CDR3 extends over 14 amino acids. Trimming pared 7 bases from V and 6 bases from J, leaving 16 bases between. CDR3 amino acids: CASTVNRVGQPQHF. The DNA of the CDR3 is TGTGCCAGCACCGTAAACAGGGTTGGTCAGCCCCAGCATTTT. The full variable domain, its missing parts supplied by reference TRBV7-2 and TRBJ1-5, is GAGVSQSPSNKVTEKGKDVELRCDPISGHTALYWYRQSLGQGLEFLIYFQGNSAPDKSGLPSDRFSAERTGGSVSTLTIQRTQQEDSAVYLCASTVNRVGQPQHFGDGTRLSIL.